Listed here are 16 T cell receptor beta chains from one sample, sequenced in a study of cytomegalovirus exposure and HLA in healthy donors. The PCR made use of 60 Vbeta and 13 Jbeta primers. Profiled with immunoSEQ multiplex PCR; TCRdb holds only in-frame clones, not every one. The table lists approximately 300,000 clones, roughly 86% of them singletons. The sample consisted of PBMCs. These receptors were taken from a woman aged 40 to 55 in good health and CMV-seropositive.

This clone was observed a single time. This sequence joins TRBV28 and TRBJ1-1; 7 nucleotides agree with TRBD1. Looked up from germline, CDR1 is MDHEN and CDR2 is SYDVKM. V gave up 8 bases and J gave up 1 base; unmatched junction bases: 10. This CDR3 spans 15 amino acids. The CDR3 sequence: CASHQARDRNTEAFF. For the CDR3, the DNA is TGTGCCAGCCACCAAGCCCGGGACAGGAACACTGAAGCTTTCTTT.

The chain employs TRBV14 and TRBJ2-7; 8 nucleotides align to TRBD2. The CDR3 is 15 amino acids. V shed 4 bases, J shed 5 bases, and the junction held 10 bases outside the gene matches. The germline gives CDR1 SGHDN, CDR2 FVKESK. The chain's CDR3 is CASSRGRGAYDEQYF. CDR3 DNA sequence: TGTGCCAGCAGCCGGGGGCGGGGGGCGTACGACGAGCAGTACTTC.

V is TRBV28 and J is TRBJ1-1; D is undetermined. Germline CDR1 MDHEN, CDR2 SYDVKM. This CDR3 comprises 12 residues. Trimming stripped 3 bases from V and 5 bases from J, with 7 bases between. The CDR3, as DNA: TGTGCCAGCAGTTTGTTTTCTACTGAAGCTTTCTTT. Its translation: CASSLFSTEAFF.

The J gene is TRBJ2-7, the V gene TRBV29-1; 11 bases line up with TRBD1. V gave up 7 bases and J gave up 4 bases; unmatched junction bases: 9. CDR1 is SQVTM, CDR2 ANQGSEA, per germline. The CDR3 runs 14 residues. The chain's CDR3 is CSGVRTGGSYEQYF. CDR3 DNA sequence: TGCAGCGGCGTTAGGACAGGGGGCTCTTACGAGCAGTACTTC.

The rearrangement links TRBV19 to TRBJ2-1, with 9 bases fitting TRBD2. CDR1 LNHDA and CDR2 SQIVND come from the germline V gene (reference sequence). The CDR3 runs 16 residues. The J segment lost 2 bases and the V segment lost 3 bases, leaving 5 bases of the junction unmatched. The chain's CDR3 is CASSIESGRTYNEQFF. The CDR3 DNA reads as TGTGCCAGTAGTATCGAGAGCGGGAGGACCTACAATGAGCAGTTCTTC. Full variable domain (remainder filled in from reference TRBV19 and TRBJ2-1): DGGITQSPKYLFRKEGQNVTLSCEQNLNHDAMYWYRQDPGQGLRLIYYSQIVNDFQKGDIAEGYSVSREKKESFPLTVTSAQKNPTAFYLCASSIESGRTYNEQFFGPGTRLTVL.

V usage is TRBV29-1 and J usage is TRBJ2-5; 7 nucleotides align to TRBD2. The CDR3 consists of 13 residues. The germline V gene encodes CDR1 SQVTM and CDR2 ANQGSEA. The J segment lost 7 bases and the V segment lost 5 bases, leaving 10 bases of the junction unmatched. The CDR3 is CSVRHGGGWTQYF. CDR3 nucleotides: TGCAGCGTTCGTCATGGGGGGGGATGGACCCAGTACTTC.

The chain joins TRBV28 to TRBJ2-7; maybe TRBD2 (6 bases). The germline gives CDR1 MDHEN, CDR2 SYDVKM. Trimming took 1 base from V and 4 from J, leaving 14 bases between them. The CDR3 runs 15 residues. The CDR3 protein is CASSLSAGLRYEQYF. DNA for the CDR3: TGTGCCAGCAGTTTATCGGCGGGGCTTAGGTACGAGCAGTACTTC.

The V and J genes are TRBV6-6 and TRBJ2-4; TRBD2 might be the D (6 bases). The CDR3 runs to 15 residues. CDR1 is MNHNY, CDR2 SVGAGI, per germline (reference sequence). V lost 0 bases and J lost 9, with 15 bases in between. The CDR3 DNA is TGTGCCAGCAGTTACTCAGGAGGGGACTCGGGCATTCAGTACTTC. Translation gives CASSYSGGDSGIQYF.

J is TRBJ2-3 and V is TRBV7-9, with TRBD1 identical over 8 bases. The CDR3 contains 14 residues. From germline, CDR1 is SEHNR and CDR2 FQNEAQ (reference sequence). The trim removed 5 bases at V and 4 bases at J, leaving 5 bases unmatched. CDR3 DNA sequence: TGTGCCAGCAGCCTTGGACAGGGAGCAGATACGCAGTATTTT. Translated: CASSLGQGADTQYF.

The chain has TRBV19 and TRBJ1-5, with D tentatively TRBD1 (6 bases). V was clipped by 7 bases and J by 6 bases, with 16 bases between them. Germline loops: CDR1 LNHDA, CDR2 SQIVND (reference sequence). The CDR3 sequence is 14 residues long. The CDR3 sequence is CASKLGRGGQPQHF. The CDR3 DNA reads as TGTGCCAGTAAGCTAGGGAGGGGGGGTCAGCCCCAGCATTTT.

This clone was observed a few times. The chain combines TRBV6-5 with TRBJ1-1, with 8 bases that match TRBD1. Germline V gene data show CDR1 as MNHEY and CDR2 as SVGAGI. V shed 6 bases and J 8 bases; nucleotides not matched to a gene: 5. The CDR3 consists of 12 residues. DNA of the CDR3: TGTGCCAGCAGCCGCGGGACAGGAGAAGCTTTCTTT. Translating it yields CASSRGTGEAFF.

CDR3 DNA: TGCGCCAGCAGCTTGGCCAGGGGACTACCTGAAGCTTTCTTT. Amino acids: CASSLARGLPEAFF. The V gene is TRBV5-1, the J gene TRBJ1-1; TRBD1 is a possible D gene (6 bases). The CDR3 has 14 amino acids. Germline loops: CDR1 SGHRS, CDR2 YFSETQ. V shed 0 bases and J shed 6 bases, with 12 bases lying between them.

The chain uses TRBV28 and TRBJ1-2; TRBD1 might be the D (6 bases). The V gene's germline CDR1 is MDHEN and CDR2 SYDVKM. V was trimmed by 7 bases and J by 8 bases, leaving 14 bases between them. This CDR3 has 12 residues. The chain's CDR3 is CASTAGARGYTF. DNA for the CDR3: TGTGCCAGCACCGCGGGGGCTCGGGGCTACACCTTC.

V and J are TRBV28 and TRBJ2-1; 10 bases are a match to TRBD2. CDR3 length: 15 residues. The V gene's germline CDR1 is MDHEN and CDR2 SYDVKM. The V gene end was trimmed by 6 bases and the J gene end by 9 bases; junction bases not matched to a gene: 11. The chain's CDR3 is CASRPSGRKGGEQFF. For the CDR3, the DNA is TGTGCCAGCAGACCTAGCGGGAGAAAGGGGGGTGAGCAGTTCTTC.

The rearrangement links TRBV6-5 to TRBJ1-1, with D maybe TRBD1 (6 bases). Trimming cost V 5 bases and J 1 base, with 8 bases left between them. Germline V gene lookup returns CDR1 MNHEY and CDR2 SVGAGI. This CDR3 has 13 residues. CDR3 protein: CASSEQGNTEAFF. Written as DNA, the CDR3 is TGTGCCAGCAGTGAACAGGGGAACACTGAAGCTTTCTTT.

This clone occurred a few times. The chain uses TRBV7-2 and TRBJ1-3; 11 bases map to TRBD1. The V segment lost 5 bases and the J segment 4 bases; nucleotides outside the gene matches: 10. The CDR3 spans 17 residues. CDR1 is SGHTA and CDR2 is FQGNSA in the germline V gene. The CDR3 reads CASSPTRTGGGGNTIYF. In DNA form, the CDR3 reads TGTGCCAGCAGCCCCACTAGGACAGGGGGCGGAGGAAACACCATATATTTT.